This T cell receptor (beta chain) comes out of a study of CD8 T cells in ankylosing spondylitis. The study's findings and limits: CD8+ disease-linked clones were present at relatively low frequencies in blood. A TCR beta motif made of about 8 highly homologous variants seemed typical of ankylosing spondylitis blood.

Of note for this clonotype: Its specificity is unknown.

By quantitative 5'-RACE with molecular barcodes, the TCR beta libraries were made. A single record per CDR3 protein comes from TCRdb applying MiXCR to the 5' RACE reads. The sample includes around 140,000 distinct CDR3 sequences, approximately 10% of them seen just once. This clonotype was obtained from a female donor with ankylosing spondylitis or in good health (not recorded which). Sequenced input: blood, either unsorted or a sorted T cell fraction (not recorded which).

The CDR3 coding sequence is TGCAGCGTTGAAGCCCAGGGAGGGGACGAGCAGTACTTC. Translating gives CSVEAQGGDEQYF. This rearrangement joins TRBV29-1 to TRBJ2-7; 7 bases align to TRBD2. This CDR3 has 13 residues. Looked up from germline, CDR1 is SQVTM and CDR2 is ANQGSEA. J gave up 5 bases and V 1 base, and 5 bases lay outside the gene matches.